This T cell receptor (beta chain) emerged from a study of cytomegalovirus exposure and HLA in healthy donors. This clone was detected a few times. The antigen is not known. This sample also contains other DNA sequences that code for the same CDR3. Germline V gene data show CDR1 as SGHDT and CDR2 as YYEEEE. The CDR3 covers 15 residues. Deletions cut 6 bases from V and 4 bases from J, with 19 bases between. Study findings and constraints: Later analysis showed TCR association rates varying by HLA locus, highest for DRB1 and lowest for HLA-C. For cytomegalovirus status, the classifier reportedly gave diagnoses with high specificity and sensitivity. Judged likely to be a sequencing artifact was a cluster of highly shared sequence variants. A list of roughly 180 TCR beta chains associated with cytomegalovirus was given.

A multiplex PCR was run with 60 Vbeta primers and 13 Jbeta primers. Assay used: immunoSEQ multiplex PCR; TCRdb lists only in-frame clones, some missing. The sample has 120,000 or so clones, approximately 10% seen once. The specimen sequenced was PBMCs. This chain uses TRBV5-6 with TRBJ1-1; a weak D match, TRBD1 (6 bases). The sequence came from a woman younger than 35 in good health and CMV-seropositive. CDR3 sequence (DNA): TGTGCCAGCATCATCACCCAGGGGCCCAGCACTGAAGCTTTCTTT. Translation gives CASIITQGPSTEAFF. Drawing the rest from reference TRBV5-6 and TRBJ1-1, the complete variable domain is DAGVTQSPTHLIKTRGQQVTLRCSPKSGHDTVSWYQQALGQGPQFIFQYYEEEERQRGNFPDRFSGHQFPNYSSELNVNALLLGDSALYLCASIITQGPSTEAFFGQGTRLTVV.